This entry lists 27 T cell receptor beta chains sequenced from one sample in a study of blood T cell repertoires in COVID-19. Method: immunoSEQ multiplex PCR; TCRdb's copy keeps in-frame clones and lacks some. This sample carries 150,000 or so clones, 90% to 95% of them seen once, and the ten largest clones take approximately 2%. The sequenced sample consisted of peripheral blood. These receptors were collected from a woman aged 60-75 years with COVID-19, enrolled during active disease.

The genes are TRBV5-1 and TRBJ1-5, with TRBD1 matching 7 bases. Per germline, CDR1 SGHRS and CDR2 YFSETQ. Unmatched junction bases numbered 4, after V lost 4 bases and J lost 0 bases. There are 15 residues in the CDR3. The CDR3 here is CASSPQGYSNQPQHF. The DNA of the CDR3 is TGCGCCAGCAGCCCACAGGGGTATAGCAATCAGCCCCAGCATTTT.

The chain carries TRBV15 and TRBJ1-6, with 9 positions matching TRBD1. This CDR3 comprises 16 residues. V was pared by 0 bases and J by 9 bases, with 6 bases of the junction left unmatched. Per germline, CDR1 LNHNV and CDR2 YYDKDF (reference sequence). CDR3 DNA: TGTGCCACCAGCAGAGATGGGACAGGGTCTGGTTCACCCCTCCACTTT. This sequence encodes CATSRDGTGSGSPLHF. Looking up the rest from reference TRBV15 and TRBJ1-6 gives the full variable domain: DAMVIQNPRYQVTQFGKPVTLSCSQTLNHNVMYWYQQKSSQAPKLLFHYYDKDFNNEADTPDNFQSRRPNTSFCFLDIRSPGLGDTAMYLCATSRDGTGSGSPLHFGNGTRLTVT.

The chain links TRBV7-9 to TRBJ1-6; TRBD1 is a possible D gene (6 bases). The ends were cut back, 4 bases at V and 3 bases at J, with 10 bases in the middle. This CDR3 has 15 residues. Germline CDR1 and CDR2: SEHNR and FQNEAQ (reference sequence). The CDR3 loop is CASSSRDNYNSPLHF. CDR3 in DNA: TGTGCCAGCAGCTCCCGGGACAACTATAATTCACCCCTCCACTTT.

The rearrangement uses TRBV19 and TRBJ1-1; 11 bases line up with TRBD1. Germline trimming cut 5 bases from V and 4 bases from J; bases unmatched to any gene: 9. The CDR3 loop spans 16 amino acids. Germline V CDR1 and CDR2: LNHDA, SQIVND (reference sequence). CDR3 in amino acids: CASSLPGQGAVTEAFF. CDR3 nucleotide sequence: TGTGCCAGTAGTCTACCTGGACAGGGGGCGGTCACTGAAGCTTTCTTT.

This chain uses TRBV5-4 with TRBJ2-7; 11 positions agree with TRBD1. The ends lost 3 bases at V and 5 bases at J; junction bases unmatched: 7. The CDR3 totals 15 residues. Germline V gene data show CDR1 as SGHNT and CDR2 as YYREEE (reference sequence). CDR3 coding DNA: TGTGCCAGCAGCTCCCCGGACAGGGGGCGCGACGAGCAGTACTTC. It encodes CASSSPDRGRDEQYF.

This chain's CDR3 is CASTQGRGDETQYF. As DNA, the CDR3 is TGTGCCAGCACCCAAGGCCGGGGAGACGAGACCCAGTACTTC. The J gene is TRBJ2-5, the V gene TRBV6-5, with a tentative D call TRBD2 (5 bases). CDR3 size: 14 residues. The ends were cut back, 7 bases at V and 5 bases at J, with 17 bases in the middle. Germline V gives CDR1 MNHEY, CDR2 SVGAGI.

The CDR3 DNA reads as TGTGCCACCAGCAGACTCGGACAGGGCGAAATCCTTAGCAATCAGCCCCAGCATTTT. This translates into CATSRLGQGEILSNQPQHF. V gene TRBV15 combines with J gene TRBJ1-5; TRBD1 aligns across 8 bases. V lost 2 bases and J lost 0; bases outside the gene matches: 12. Germline assignment: CDR1 LNHNV and CDR2 YYDKDF (reference sequence). CDR3 length: 19 residues.

The rearrangement joins TRBV7-2 to TRBJ2-5; D not resolved. The germline V and J ends were trimmed by 1 base and 1 base, with 4 bases remaining between them. The CDR3 totals 13 residues. CDR1 SGHTA and CDR2 FQGNSA come from the germline V gene. Written as DNA, the CDR3 is TGTGCCAGCAGCTTAGGTCGCCAAGAGACCCAGTACTTC. Protein: CASSLGRQETQYF.

This chain uses TRBV19 with TRBJ1-5; the D gene is possibly TRBD1 (6 bases). The CDR3 loop spans 15 amino acids. The ends were cut back, 3 bases at V and 3 bases at J, with 12 bases in the middle. Germline assignment: CDR1 LNHDA and CDR2 SQIVND (reference sequence). CDR3 amino acids: CASSMGTGPNQPQHF. DNA of the CDR3: TGTGCCAGTAGTATGGGTACAGGGCCCAATCAGCCCCAGCATTTT.

The chain couples TRBV2 to TRBJ1-4, with D perhaps TRBD1 (5 bases). The germline gives CDR1 SNHLY, CDR2 FYNNEI. The CDR3 length is 14 residues. The V and J ends lost 5 bases and 0 bases respectively, with 7 bases between them. The CDR3: CASSSTATNEKLFF. CDR3 DNA sequence: TGTGCCAGCAGTTCGACAGCAACTAATGAAAAACTGTTTTTT.

Details on this clone: One end of the junction does not line up with germline, which may come from a read error. The CDR3 region has the DNA TGTGCCAGCAGTAAGGGGCCCATTACTTTTGCCTTT. Translation gives CASSKGPITFAF. The chain couples TRBV6-2 or TRBV6-3 to TRBJ1-1, with D tentatively TRBD1 (5 bases). Germline CDR1 is MNHEY and CDR2 is SVGEGT. This CDR3 has 12 amino acids.

This rearrangement joins TRBV25-1 to TRBJ2-7, with D hard to call. V was shortened by 0 bases and J by 6 bases, with 12 bases between the two germline ends. CDR1 and CDR2 from the germline V gene are MGHDK and SYGVNS. The CDR3 totals 14 residues. CDR3 protein: CASSEYSETPEQYF. In nucleotides, the CDR3 is TGTGCCAGCAGTGAATACTCAGAGACTCCCGAGCAGTACTTC.

The rearrangement links TRBV10-3 to TRBJ1-1, with D tentatively TRBD1 (6 bases). There are 14 residues in the CDR3. Germline values: CDR1 ENHRY, CDR2 SYGVKD. Trimming cost V 7 bases and J 6 bases, with 18 bases left between them. The CDR3 DNA is TGTGCCATCAACGGGGACACCCAACGACCTGAAGCTTTCTTT. This gives the protein CAINGDTQRPEAFF.

Turning to this clone: Given the absence of the conserved phenylalanine or tryptophan at the CDR3 end, a read error is likely. The DNA is left out, because the CDR3 cannot be placed on it with certainty; the CDR3 is given as TCRdb lists it. The chain uses TRBV6-6 and TRBJ1-1; the tabulated D call, TRBD1, remains unverified against the DNA. The CDR3 is 11 amino acids in total, end residues counted. Germline CDR1 reads MNHNY; CDR2 reads SVGAGI (reference sequence). The CDR3 sequence: CASSGDRGRSL.

The J gene is TRBJ1-5, the V gene TRBV10-3; TRBD1 matches 7 bases. CDR3 length: 15 residues. The germline CDR1 and CDR2 sequences are ENHRY and SYGVKD. J was trimmed by 3 bases and V by 2 bases; bases with no gene match: 4. The CDR3 reads CAISEGDRVNQPQHF. The CDR3 coding sequence is TGTGCCATCAGTGAGGGAGACAGGGTCAATCAGCCCCAGCATTTT.

The gene calls are TRBV29-1 and TRBJ2-2; 7 bases are a match to TRBD1. The ends lost 2 bases at V and 4 bases at J; junction bases unmatched: 7. Per the germline V gene, CDR1 is SQVTM and CDR2 is ANQGSEA. The CDR3 sequence is 15 residues long. The CDR3 region has the DNA TGCAGCGTTGAATCAGGGCAGGGGGTCACCGGGGAGCTGTTTTTT. Translation gives CSVESGQGVTGELFF.

The rearrangement uses TRBV5-1 and TRBJ2-7, with 14 bases identical to TRBD2. The germline V gene has CDR1 SGHRS and CDR2 YFSETQ. The CDR3 runs 14 residues. Losses at the gene ends were 3 bases for V and 9 bases for J; bases not matched to a gene: 5. DNA of the CDR3: TGCGCCAGCAGCTCCTCCGGGACTAGCGGGGGGCAGTACTTC. Its translation is CASSSSGTSGGQYF.

This clone was counted between two and nine times. This chain links TRBV19 with TRBJ1-1; D unclear. The V end was cut by 7 bases, the J end by 1 base, with 4 bases between. The CDR3 length is 11 residues. Germline V gene sequence: CDR1 LNHDA, CDR2 SQIVND (reference sequence). Here the CDR3 reads CASTQNTEAFF. The CDR3 region has the DNA TGTGCCAGTACCCAGAACACTGAAGCTTTCTTT. The whole variable domain, remainder taken from reference TRBV19 and TRBJ1-1, is DGGITQSPKYLFRKEGQNVTLSCEQNLNHDAMYWYRQDPGQGLRLIYYSQIVNDFQKGDIAEGYSVSREKKESFPLTVTSAQKNPTAFYLCASTQNTEAFFGQGTRLTVV.

The J gene is TRBJ1-2, the V gene TRBV19, with D hard to call. CDR3 length: 12 residues. Trimming removed 9 bases from V and 7 bases from J, with 15 bases in between. Germline V gene data show CDR1 as LNHDA and CDR2 as SQIVND (reference sequence). CDR3 sequence reads: CASRLPPGGYTF. The CDR3 DNA follows: TGTGCCAGCCGTCTGCCGCCGGGTGGCTACACCTTC.

The chain combines TRBV9 with TRBJ1-2; D is undetermined. Germline V gene lookup returns CDR1 SGDLS and CDR2 YYNGEE. V was trimmed by 0 bases and J by 3 bases, leaving 6 bases between them. The CDR3 spans 13 residues. The CDR3 bases are TGTGCCAGCAGCGTAGAGGCGGACTATGGCTACACCTTC. This gives the protein CASSVEADYGYTF.

The chain links TRBV19 to TRBJ2-2, with 9 bases matching TRBD1. In germline, CDR1 is LNHDA, CDR2 SQIVND (reference sequence). Trimming at V came to 5 bases and at J to 11 bases, leaving 6 bases not matched to a gene. The CDR3 covers 13 residues. This CDR3 reads CASSATGGPELFF. CDR3 DNA: TGTGCCAGTAGTGCTACAGGGGGCCCCGAGCTGTTTTTT.

A remark on this clone: Other DNA variants within this sample encode the same CDR3. CDR3 region: CAWSRGSYGYTF. The CDR3 nucleotides are TGTGCCTGGAGTCGAGGCAGTTATGGCTACACCTTC. This chain uses TRBV30 with TRBJ1-2; D unresolved. Trimming removed 2 bases at V and 5 bases at J, with 9 bases between. The germline gives CDR1 GTSNPN, CDR2 SVGIG (reference sequence). This CDR3 region has 12 residues.

The V and J genes are TRBV4-2 and TRBJ1-1; D is ambiguous. Looked up from germline, CDR1 is LGHNA and CDR2 is YNFKEQ. CDR3 length: 15 amino acids. V gave up 0 bases and J gave up 1 base, with 9 bases separating them. DNA for the CDR3: TGTGCCAGCAGCCAAGATTTACAGAGGAACACTGAAGCTTTCTTT. It yields the protein CASSQDLQRNTEAFF.

The V gene is TRBV5-1, the J gene TRBJ2-7; 11 nucleotides align to TRBD1. The CDR3 loop spans 15 amino acids. CDR1 SGHRS and CDR2 YFSETQ come from the germline V gene. Trimming removed 4 bases from V and 4 bases from J; junction bases left unmatched: 7. CDR3 loop: CASSLEGTGGYEQYF. DNA for the CDR3: TGCGCCAGCAGCCTGGAAGGGACAGGGGGGTACGAGCAGTACTTC.

The chain is built from TRBV5-4 and TRBJ1-4, with 9 bases lining up with TRBD1. Germline trimming cut 3 bases from V and 11 bases from J; bases unmatched to any gene: 5. The CDR3 covers 13 residues. From germline, CDR1 is SGHNT and CDR2 YYREEE (reference sequence). CDR3 region: CASSSDRGFKLFF. The DNA for the CDR3 is TGTGCCAGCAGCTCTGACAGGGGGTTTAAACTGTTTTTT.

V gene TRBV5-3 combines with J gene TRBJ2-1; 8 bases are a match to TRBD1. TRBV5-3 carries the ORF label, with uncertain function. After removal of 3 bases from V and 7 bases from J, the junction contained 3 bases not matched to a gene. The CDR3 contains 13 residues. DNA of the CDR3: TGTGCCAGAAGCTCTACAGGGGGGAATGAGCAGTTCTTC. Amino acids: CARSSTGGNEQFF.

The chain recombines TRBV27 with TRBJ2-7; D might be TRBD1 (6 bases). The germline gives CDR1 MNHEY, CDR2 SMNVEV (reference sequence). The CDR3 is 18 residues long. V lost 5 bases, J lost 0 bases, and 23 bases lay in between. In nucleotides, the CDR3 is TGTGCCAGCAGTCGCACGGGCAGGGGCGCAATTAGCTCCTACGAGCAGTACTTC. Protein: CASSRTGRGAISSYEQYF.